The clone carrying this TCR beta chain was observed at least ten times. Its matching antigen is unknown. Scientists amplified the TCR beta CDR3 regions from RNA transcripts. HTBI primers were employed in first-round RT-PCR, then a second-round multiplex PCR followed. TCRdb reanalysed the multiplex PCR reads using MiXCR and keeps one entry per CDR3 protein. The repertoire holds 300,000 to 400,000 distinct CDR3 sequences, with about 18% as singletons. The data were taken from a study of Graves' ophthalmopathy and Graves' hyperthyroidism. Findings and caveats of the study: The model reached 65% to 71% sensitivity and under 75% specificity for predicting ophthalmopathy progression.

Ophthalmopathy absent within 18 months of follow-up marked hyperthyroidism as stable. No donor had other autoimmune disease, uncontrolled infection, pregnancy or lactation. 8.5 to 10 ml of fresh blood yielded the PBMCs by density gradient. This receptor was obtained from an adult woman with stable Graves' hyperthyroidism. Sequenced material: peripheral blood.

The CDR3 nucleotides are TGCGCCAGCAGTGCGGGAGCGGGGATGGGAACGAATGAGCAGTTCTTC. This sequence encodes CASSAGAGMGTNEQFF. The V and J genes are TRBV10-1 and TRBJ2-1, with 7 bases lining up with TRBD2. Germline loops: CDR1 WNHNN, CDR2 SYGVQD (reference sequence). Trimming cost V 4 bases and J 7 bases; bases outside gene matches: 13. The CDR3 covers 16 residues.